The sequence of this T cell receptor beta chain was determined in a study of shared clonotypes between healthy human individuals. As for the study in general: Each donor had three CD4 naive, three CD4 memory, two CD8 naive and one CD8 memory plate.

TCRdb's copy holds only in-frame clones and misses some; the assay was immunoSEQ multiplex PCR. This sample yields 2,100,000 or so clones, of which roughly 95% are seen a single time; around 0.13% belongs to the top ten. Study-wide points: Against clonotypes common to all four donors, non-shared ones had lower generation probabilities.

The CDR3 has 15 residues. CDR1 SGHVS and CDR2 FQNEAQ come from the germline V gene. V lost 4 bases to trimming and J lost 4 bases; unmatched junction nucleotides: 6. On this clone itself: The antigen is unknown.

The clonotype was recovered from a man between 18 and 35 years old in good health. The sequencing input was naive CD4+ T cells sorted from blood. The subset is: CD45RA+ positively selected. The chain carries TRBV7-8 and TRBJ1-3; TRBD1 agrees at 8 bases. CDR3 bases: TGTGCCAGCAGCTCGGGACAGGTTTTGGGAAACACCATATATTTT. It codes for CASSSGQVLGNTIYF.